This paragraph reports one T cell receptor beta chain. The CDR3 extends over 17 amino acids. Per germline, CDR1 MNHEY and CDR2 SMNVEV (reference sequence). V lost 4 bases and J lost 4, with 21 bases in between. The data stem from a study of blood T cell repertoires in COVID-19. Overall study context: The analysed material was cDNA or gDNA that came from T cells, B-cell-depleted T cells, or PBMCs.

Per the original data handling: Researchers report that nucleated cell counts were estimated from reference gene primer amplification. TCRdb's table, derived via immunoSEQ multiplex PCR, lists solely in-frame clones and lacks some. That table gives V, J and clone size, and the DNA gave D and trimming. This table has around 140,000 clones, around 89% appearing once. The sample consisted of peripheral blood. The TCR sequence derives from a man aged 45-65 years with acute or convalescent COVID-19. The rearrangement joins TRBV27 to TRBJ2-3; D is possibly TRBD2 (7 bases). The DNA of the CDR3 is TGTGCCAGCAGTTCCGCCCCCCCAGGGAGGGGGTCAGATACGCAGTATTTT. Its translation is CASSSAPPGRGSDTQYF.